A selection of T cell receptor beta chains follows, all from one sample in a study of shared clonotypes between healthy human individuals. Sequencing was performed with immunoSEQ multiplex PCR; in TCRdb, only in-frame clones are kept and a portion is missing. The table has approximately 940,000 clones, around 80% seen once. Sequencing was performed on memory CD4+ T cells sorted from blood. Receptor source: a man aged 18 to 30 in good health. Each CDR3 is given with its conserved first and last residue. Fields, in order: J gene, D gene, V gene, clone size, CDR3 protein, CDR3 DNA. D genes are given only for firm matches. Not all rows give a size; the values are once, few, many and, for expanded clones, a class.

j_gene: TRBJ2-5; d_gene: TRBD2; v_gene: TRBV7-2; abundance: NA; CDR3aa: CASSAGLAAETQYF; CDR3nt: TGTGCCAGCAGCGCGGGACTAGCGGCGGAGACCCAGTACTTC
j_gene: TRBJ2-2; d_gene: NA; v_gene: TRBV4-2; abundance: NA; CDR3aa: CASSQEGGPDGELFF; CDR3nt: TGTGCCAGCAGCCAAGAGGGGGGGCCGGACGGGGAGCTGTTTTTT
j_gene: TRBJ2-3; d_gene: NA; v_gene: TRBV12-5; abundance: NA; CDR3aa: CASGLSLGAQYF; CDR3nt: TGTGCTAGTGGTTTGTCGCTCGGGGCGCAGTATTTT
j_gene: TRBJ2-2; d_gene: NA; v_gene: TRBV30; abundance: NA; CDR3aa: CAWRREAGELFF; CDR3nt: TGTGCCTGGAGAAGGGAGGCCGGGGAGCTGTTTTTT
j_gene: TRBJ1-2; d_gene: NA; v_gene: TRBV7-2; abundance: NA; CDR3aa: CASSLMMGSGYTF; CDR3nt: TGTGCCAGCAGCTTAATGATGGGGTCCGGCTACACCTTC
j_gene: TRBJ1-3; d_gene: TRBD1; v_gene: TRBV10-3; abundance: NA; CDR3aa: CAISRGQRSNSGNTIYF; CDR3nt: TGTGCCATCAGCAGGGGACAGAGGTCCAACTCTGGAAACACCATATATTTT
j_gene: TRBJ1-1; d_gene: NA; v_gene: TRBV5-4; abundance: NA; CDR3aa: CASSLVTGAFTEAFF; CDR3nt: TGTGCCAGCAGCTTAGTCACGGGTGCGTTTACTGAAGCTTTCTTT
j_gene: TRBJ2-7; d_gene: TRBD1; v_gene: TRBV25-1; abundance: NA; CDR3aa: CASSGQGAGEQYF; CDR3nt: TGTGCCAGCAGTGGGCAGGGGGCGGGAGAGCAGTACTTC
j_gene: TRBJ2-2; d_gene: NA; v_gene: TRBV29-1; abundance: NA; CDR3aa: CSARSGNTGELFF; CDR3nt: TGCAGCGCTAGATCAGGGAATACCGGGGAGCTGTTTTTT
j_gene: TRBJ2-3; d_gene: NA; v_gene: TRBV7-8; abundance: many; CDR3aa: CASSLVEQQTNLLYTQYF; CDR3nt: TGTGCCAGCAGCTTAGTAGAACAGCAGACAAATCTACTATATACGCAGTATTTT
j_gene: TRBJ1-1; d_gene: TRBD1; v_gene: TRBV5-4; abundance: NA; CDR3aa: CASRYDRGKGTEAFF; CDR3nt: TGTGCCAGCAGATACGACAGGGGTAAGGGCACTGAAGCTTTCTTT
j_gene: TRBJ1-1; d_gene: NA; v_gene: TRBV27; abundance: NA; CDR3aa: CASSPYTLMNTEAFF; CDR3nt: TGTGCCAGCAGTCCCTATACATTGATGAACACTGAAGCTTTCTTT
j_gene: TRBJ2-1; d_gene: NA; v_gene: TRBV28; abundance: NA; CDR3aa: CASSLYTIFGTRSNNEQFF; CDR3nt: TGTGCCAGCAGTTTATACACCATCTTCGGGACCCGGTCCAACAATGAGCAGTTCTTC
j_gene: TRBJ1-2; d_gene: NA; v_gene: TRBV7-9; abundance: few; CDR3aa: CASSFLNLAGYTF; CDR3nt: TGTGCCAGCAGCTTTTTGAACCTGGCGGGCTACACCTTC
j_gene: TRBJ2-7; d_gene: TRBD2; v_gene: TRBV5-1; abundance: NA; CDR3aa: CASSFGTSPEQYF; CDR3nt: TGCGCCAGCAGCTTCGGGACTAGTCCCGAGCAGTACTTC
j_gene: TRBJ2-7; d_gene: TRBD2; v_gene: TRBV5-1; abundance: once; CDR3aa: CASSLQTSGGSSSRYEQYF; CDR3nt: TGCGCCAGCAGCTTACAGACTAGCGGGGGGTCCTCCTCGCGGTACGAGCAGTACTTC
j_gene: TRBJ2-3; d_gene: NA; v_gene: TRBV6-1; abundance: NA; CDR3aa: CASSEAGSSLSTDTQYF; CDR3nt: TGTGCCAGCAGTGAAGCGGGGAGTAGCCTTAGCACAGATACGCAGTATTTT
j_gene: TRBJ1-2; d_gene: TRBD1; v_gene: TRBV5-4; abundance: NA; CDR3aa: CASSLAGTANYGYTF; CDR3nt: TGTGCCAGCAGCTTGGCCGGGACAGCTAACTATGGCTACACCTTC
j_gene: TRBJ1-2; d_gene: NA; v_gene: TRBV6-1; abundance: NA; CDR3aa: CASSEEGRGYTF; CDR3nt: TGTGCCAGCAGTGAAGAGGGCAGGGGCTACACCTTC
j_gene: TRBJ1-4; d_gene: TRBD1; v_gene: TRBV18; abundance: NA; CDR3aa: CASSPTGTGTTNEKLFF; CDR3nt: TGTGCCAGCTCACCGACCGGGACAGGGACGACTAATGAAAAACTGTTTTTT
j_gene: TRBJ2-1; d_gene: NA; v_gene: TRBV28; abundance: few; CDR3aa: CASRPPPASGSNEQFF; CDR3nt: TGTGCCAGCAGGCCTCCCCCGGCGTCGGGTTCCAATGAGCAGTTCTTC
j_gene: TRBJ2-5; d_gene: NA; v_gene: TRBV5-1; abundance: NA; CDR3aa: CASSLGAAKGETQYF; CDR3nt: TGCGCCAGCAGCTTGGGGGCAGCCAAGGGAGAGACCCAGTACTTC
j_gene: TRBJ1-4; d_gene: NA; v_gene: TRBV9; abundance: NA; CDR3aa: CASSVGGRETEKLFF; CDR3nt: TGTGCCAGCAGCGTAGGAGGCAGGGAGACGGAAAAACTGTTTTTT
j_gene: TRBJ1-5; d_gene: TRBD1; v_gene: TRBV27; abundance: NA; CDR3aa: CAGNRDRVERCNQPQHF; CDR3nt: TGTGCCGGGAACCGGGACAGGGTAGAAAGGTGCAATCAGCCCCAGCATTTT
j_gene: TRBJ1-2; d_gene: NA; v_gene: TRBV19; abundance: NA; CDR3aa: CASSIRDLGGYTF; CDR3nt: TGTGCCAGTAGTATCAGGGATTTAGGTGGCTACACCTTC
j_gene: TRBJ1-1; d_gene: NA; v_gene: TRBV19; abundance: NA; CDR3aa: CASSMYNTEAFF; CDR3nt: TGTGCCAGTAGTATGTATAACACTGAAGCTTTCTTT
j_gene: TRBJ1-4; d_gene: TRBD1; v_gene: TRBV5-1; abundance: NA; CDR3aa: CASSSGGAVTNEKLFF; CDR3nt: TGCGCCAGCAGCTCAGGGGGCGCAGTAACTAATGAAAAACTGTTTTTT
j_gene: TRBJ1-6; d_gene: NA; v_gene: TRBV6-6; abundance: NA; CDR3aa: CASLGQNGSPLHF; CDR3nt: TGTGCCTCTCTGGGCCAGAACGGATCACCCCTCCACTTT
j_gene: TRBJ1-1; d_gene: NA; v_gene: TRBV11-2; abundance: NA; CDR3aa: CASSLAYGGKTEAFF; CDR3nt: TGTGCCAGCAGCTTAGCCTACGGTGGGAAGACTGAAGCTTTCTTT
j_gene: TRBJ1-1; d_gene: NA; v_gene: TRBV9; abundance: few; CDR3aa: CASSVGGSNEAFF; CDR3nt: TGTGCCAGCAGCGTAGGGGGAAGTAACGAAGCTTTCTTT
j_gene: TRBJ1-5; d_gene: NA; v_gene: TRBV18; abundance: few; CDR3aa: CASSSDTRNQPQHF; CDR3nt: TGTGCCAGCTCATCAGACACCCGCAATCAGCCCCAGCATTTT
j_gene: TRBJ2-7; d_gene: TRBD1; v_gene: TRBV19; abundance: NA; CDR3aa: CASSAVGTVREQYF; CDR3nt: TGTGCCAGTAGTGCAGTAGGGACAGTGAGGGAGCAGTACTTC
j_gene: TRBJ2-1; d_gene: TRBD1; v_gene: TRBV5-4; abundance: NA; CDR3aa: CASSPGGPRHEQFF; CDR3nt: TGTGCCAGCAGCCCAGGGGGCCCGAGGCATGAGCAGTTCTTC
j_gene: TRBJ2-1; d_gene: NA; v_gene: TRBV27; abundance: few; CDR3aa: CASSFDAGRYNEQFF; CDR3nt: TGTGCCAGCAGTTTTGATGCGGGTCGATACAATGAGCAGTTCTTC
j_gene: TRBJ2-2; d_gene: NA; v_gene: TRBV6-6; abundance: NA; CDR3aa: CASSYSIGSGELFF; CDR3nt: TGTGCCAGCAGTTACTCGATTGGGTCCGGGGAGCTGTTTTTT
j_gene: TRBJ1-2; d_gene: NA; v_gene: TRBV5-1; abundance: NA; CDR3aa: CASSLALTEGGYTF; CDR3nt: TGCGCCAGCAGCTTGGCCCTTACCGAGGGCGGCTACACCTTC
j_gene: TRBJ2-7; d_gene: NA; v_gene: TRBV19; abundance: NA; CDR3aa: CASSMKGDPAFYEQYF; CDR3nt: TGTGCCAGTAGTATGAAAGGGGACCCCGCATTCTACGAGCAGTACTTC
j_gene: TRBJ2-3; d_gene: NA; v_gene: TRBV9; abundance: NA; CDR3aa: CASSSSITPLADTQYF; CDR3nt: TGTGCCAGCAGCTCCAGCATAACTCCACTCGCAGATACGCAGTATTTT
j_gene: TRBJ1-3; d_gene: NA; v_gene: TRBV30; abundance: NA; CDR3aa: CAWSKLSGNTIYF; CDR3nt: TGTGCCTGGAGCAAGCTCTCTGGAAACACCATATATTTT
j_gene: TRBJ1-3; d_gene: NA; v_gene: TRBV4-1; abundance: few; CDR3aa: CASSQEGSARNTIYF; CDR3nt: TGCGCCAGCAGCCAAGAAGGCTCGGCTAGAAACACCATATATTTT
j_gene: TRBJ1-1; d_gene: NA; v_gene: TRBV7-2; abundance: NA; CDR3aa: CASGGHDGLKAFF; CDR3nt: TGTGCCAGCGGGGGACACGACGGTTTAAAAGCTTTCTTT
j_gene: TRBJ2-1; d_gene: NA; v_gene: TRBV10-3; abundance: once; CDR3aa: CAIRGSNEQFF; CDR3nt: TGTGCCATCCGAGGGTCCAATGAGCAGTTCTTC
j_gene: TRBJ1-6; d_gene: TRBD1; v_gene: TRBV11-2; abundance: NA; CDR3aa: CASSEGQLNSPLHF; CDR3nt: TGTGCCAGCAGCGAGGGACAGCTTAATTCACCCCTCCACTTT
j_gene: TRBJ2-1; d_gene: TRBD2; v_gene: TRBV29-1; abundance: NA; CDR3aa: CSVAGRAGGFLGEQFF; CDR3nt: TGCAGCGTTGCGGGACGCGCGGGAGGTTTTCTTGGTGAGCAGTTCTTC